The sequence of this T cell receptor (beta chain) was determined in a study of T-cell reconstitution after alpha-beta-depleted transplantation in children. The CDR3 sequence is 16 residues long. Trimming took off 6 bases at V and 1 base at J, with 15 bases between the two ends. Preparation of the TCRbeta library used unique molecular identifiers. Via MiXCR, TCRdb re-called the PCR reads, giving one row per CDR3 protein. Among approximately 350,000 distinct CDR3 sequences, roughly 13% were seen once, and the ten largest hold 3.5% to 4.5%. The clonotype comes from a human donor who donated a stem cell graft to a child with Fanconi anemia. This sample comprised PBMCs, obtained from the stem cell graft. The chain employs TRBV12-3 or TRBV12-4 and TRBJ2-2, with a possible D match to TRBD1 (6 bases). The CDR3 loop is CASSTQTGRNTGELFF. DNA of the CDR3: TGTGCCAGCAGCACCCAGACAGGCAGGAACACCGGGGAGCTGTTTTTT.